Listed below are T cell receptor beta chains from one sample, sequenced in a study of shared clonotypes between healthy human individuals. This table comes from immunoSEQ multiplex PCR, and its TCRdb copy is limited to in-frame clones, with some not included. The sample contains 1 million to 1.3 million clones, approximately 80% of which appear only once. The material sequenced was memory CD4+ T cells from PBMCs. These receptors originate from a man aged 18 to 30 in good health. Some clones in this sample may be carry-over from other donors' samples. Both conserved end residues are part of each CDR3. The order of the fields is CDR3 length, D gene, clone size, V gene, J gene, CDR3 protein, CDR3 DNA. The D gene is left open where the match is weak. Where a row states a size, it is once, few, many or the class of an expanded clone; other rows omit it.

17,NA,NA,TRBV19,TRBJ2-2,CASTRVRGARSTGELFF,TGTGCCAGTACAAGGGTGAGGGGGGCGCGGAGCACCGGGGAGCTGTTTTTT
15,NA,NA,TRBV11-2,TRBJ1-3,CASSSWIQTGNTIYF,TGTGCCAGCAGCTCCTGGATCCAGACTGGAAACACCATATATTTT
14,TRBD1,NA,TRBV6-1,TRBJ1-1,CASTRGQGNTEAFF,TGTGCCAGCACCCGGGGACAGGGGAACACTGAAGCTTTCTTT
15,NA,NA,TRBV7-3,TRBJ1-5,CASSEGTAHNQPQHF,TGTGCCAGCAGCGAGGGTACGGCTCACAATCAGCCCCAGCATTTT
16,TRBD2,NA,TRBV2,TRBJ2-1,CASRGLAGVSYNEQFF,TGTGCCAGCAGGGGACTAGCGGGAGTCTCCTACAATGAGCAGTTCTTC
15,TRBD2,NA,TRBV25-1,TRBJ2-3,CASSAAAGAADTQYF,TGTGCCAGCAGTGCGGCAGCGGGGGCGGCAGATACGCAGTATTTT
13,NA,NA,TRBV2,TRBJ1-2,CASRPSPVDGYTF,TGTGCCAGCAGACCGTCCCCTGTCGATGGCTACACCTTC
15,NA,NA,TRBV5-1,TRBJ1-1,CASSPDKGWNTEAFF,TGCGCCAGCAGCCCGGACAAGGGATGGAACACTGAAGCTTTCTTT
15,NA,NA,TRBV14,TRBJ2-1,CASSREEGWRNEQFF,TGTGCCAGCAGCCGCGAGGAGGGGTGGAGGAATGAGCAGTTCTTC
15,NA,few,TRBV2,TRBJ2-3,CASSEDSKTRDTQYF,TGTGCCAGCAGTGAGGACTCAAAAACACGAGATACGCAGTATTTT
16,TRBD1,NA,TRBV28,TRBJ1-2,CASSGGQGASLYGYTF,TGTGCCAGCAGTGGGGGACAGGGGGCGAGTCTCTATGGCTACACCTTC
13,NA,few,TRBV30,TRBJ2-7,CALSRGLGYEQYF,TGTGCCCTTTCGAGGGGGTTGGGCTACGAGCAGTACTTC
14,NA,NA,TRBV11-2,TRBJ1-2,CASSRPGRPYGYTF,TGTGCCAGCAGTCGACCTGGGCGGCCCTATGGCTACACCTTC
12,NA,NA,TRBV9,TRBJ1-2,CASSVQGRGYTF,TGTGCCAGCAGCGTACAGGGTAGGGGCTACACCTTC
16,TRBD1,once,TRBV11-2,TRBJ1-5,CASSPLTGGNNQPQHF,TGTGCCAGCAGCCCTTTGACAGGGGGGAACAATCAGCCCCAGCATTTT
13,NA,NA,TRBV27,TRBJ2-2,CASNPGDTGELFF,TGTGCCAGCAACCCAGGGGACACCGGGGAGCTGTTTTTT
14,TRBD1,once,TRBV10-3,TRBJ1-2,CAISRTGGDYGYTF,TGTGCCATCTCCCGTACAGGGGGGGACTATGGCTACACCTTC
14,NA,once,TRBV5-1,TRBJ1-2,CASSLEGSSYGYTF,TGCGCCAGCAGTCTAGAGGGGTCCAGCTATGGCTACACCTTC
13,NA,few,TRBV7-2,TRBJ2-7,CASTRANPYEQYF,TGTGCCAGCACGCGCGCTAATCCCTACGAGCAGTACTTC
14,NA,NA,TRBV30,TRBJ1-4,CAFDRTGTNEKLFF,TGTGCCTTCGATCGCACAGGTACTAATGAAAAACTGTTTTTT
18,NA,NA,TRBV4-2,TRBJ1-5,CASSQQHYQQGSRQPQHF,TGTGCCAGCAGCCAACAGCATTACCAACAGGGTTCAAGGCAGCCCCAGCATTTT
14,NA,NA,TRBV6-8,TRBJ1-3,CASSSPGLGNTIYF,TGTGCCAGCAGTTCGCCGGGGCTTGGAAACACCATATATTTT